This TCR beta chain is drawn from a study of T cell changes during pregnancy in multiple sclerosis. Profiling relied on immunoSEQ multiplex PCR, and the TCRdb table lists in-frame clones only, not all of them. The sample has 55,000 to 85,000 clones, approximately 90% seen once. The CDR3 loop spans 15 amino acids. V gave up 5 bases and J gave up 4 bases; unmatched junction bases: 6. Germline loops: CDR1 LNHDA, CDR2 SQIVND (reference sequence). Sample: peripheral blood, taken in the third trimester of pregnancy. This receptor was identified in a female donor with multiple sclerosis, enrolled in a pregnancy study. The chain couples TRBV19 to TRBJ2-3, with TRBD2 matching over 10 bases. In nucleotides, the CDR3 is TGTGCCAGTAGTGTAAAGCGGGGGGGGCCAGATACGCAGTATTTT. This encodes CASSVKRGGPDTQYF. Using reference TRBV19 and TRBJ2-3 for the parts outside the CDR3, the full variable domain is DGGITQSPKYLFRKEGQNVTLSCEQNLNHDAMYWYRQDPGQGLRLIYYSQIVNDFQKGDIAEGYSVSREKKESFPLTVTSAQKNPTAFYLCASSVKRGGPDTQYFGPGTRLTVL.